This T cell receptor beta chain was found in a study of cytomegalovirus exposure and HLA in healthy donors. Broader study findings: For presence/absence analyses, sequencing depth was assumed to be roughly uniform across donors.

Vbeta (60) and Jbeta (13) primers were used in the PCR. Clones were sequenced by immunoSEQ multiplex PCR, and TCRdb holds only the in-frame ones, with some missing. Of 180,000 or so clones listed, approximately 85% are singletons. In this sample, this clone turned up a few times. Its antigen remains unidentified. This receptor was obtained from a man between 18 and 35 years old in good health and CMV-seropositive. Sequencing used PBMCs.

CDR3 nucleotides: TGTGCCAGCTCTAGTCACACGGCGGATACGCAGTATTTT. This encodes CASSSHTADTQYF. The rearrangement joins TRBV9 to TRBJ2-3, with D unclear. In germline, CDR1 is SGDLS, CDR2 YYNGEE. Trimming removed 7 bases at V and 6 bases at J, with 15 bases between. The CDR3 totals 13 residues.